This T cell receptor (beta chain) was observed in a study of blood T cells in healthy people across ages. There are 14 residues in the CDR3. Trimming took 5 bases from V and 5 from J, leaving 15 bases between them. Germline CDR1 SGHAT, CDR2 FQNNGV. Primed by a sample-barcoded 5' primer and a J-beta primer mix, a second PCR proceeded for 7 to 11 cycles. All samples gave at least 3 million CDR3-containing paired-end reads. TCRdb analysed the 5' RACE reads with MiXCR anew, one entry per CDR3 protein. The table shows 1,800,000 or so distinct CDR3 sequences, with approximately 39% occurring only once. The receptor was isolated from a human donor in good health. Sequencing was carried out using blood. The V call is TRBV11-2, the J call TRBJ2-5, with D unclear. The CDR3 coding sequence is TGTGCCAGCAGCCAGGAAGTGGTGTGGGAGACCCAGTACTTC. Translation gives CASSQEVVWETQYF. Full variable domain (missing parts from reference TRBV11-2 and TRBJ2-5): EAGVAQSPRYKIIEKRQSVAFWCNPISGHATLYWYQQILGQGPKLLIQFQNNGVVDDSQLPKDRFSAERLKGVDSTLKIQPAKLEDSAVYLCASSQEVVWETQYFGPGTRLLVL.